A selection of T cell receptor beta chains follows, all from one sample in a study of post-analysis software for immune sequencing data. TCRdb reprocessed the PCR reads via MiXCR and lists one record per CDR3 protein. The repertoire has approximately 440,000 distinct CDR3 sequences, roughly 45% of them found once; the top ten carry around an eighth. Sequencing input: blood. Source of these receptors: a girl aged 10 to 17 with multiple sclerosis. Both conserved end residues are part of each CDR3.

j_gene | v_gene | CDR3aa
TRBJ1-2 | TRBV7-9 | CASSSGQGAHGYTF
TRBJ2-5 | TRBV7-2 | CASSLAARTQYF
TRBJ1-2 | TRBV27 | CASSSGTGGAYGYTF
TRBJ1-4 | TRBV12-3/TRBV12-4 | CASSLNSGLGGVFF
TRBJ2-3 | TRBV9 | CASSVNLRGRRTDTQYF
TRBJ2-7 | TRBV5-1 | CASSQQGYEQYF
NA | TRBV4-2 | CASRLTSGSSGEQYF
TRBJ2-3 | TRBV28 | CASSNLQGPDTQYF
TRBJ2-5 | TRBV5-5 | CASRPGQLKEQYF
TRBJ2-3 | TRBV5-6 | CASKLSGSCNTDTQYF
TRBJ2-7 | TRBV20-1 | CSASGRVYEQYF
TRBJ1-5 | TRBV28 | CASSPPQTNQPQHF
TRBJ2-5 | TRBV7-3 | CASSLSGYGQETQYF
TRBJ2-3 | TRBV28 | CASSLPAGGTDTQYF
TRBJ2-7 | TRBV2 | CASRSDRDEQYF
NA | TRBV7-2 | CASSLGASGPRDYNEQYF
TRBJ2-3 | TRBV15 | CATSRDALKVDTQYF
TRBJ2-7 | TRBV4-1 | CASSQELVAGEGYGQYF
TRBJ1-2 | TRBV29-1 | CSVEPWRQGSYGYTF
TRBJ2-1 | TRBV6-2/TRBV6-3 | CASSRWDEQFF
TRBJ2-4 | TRBV6-1 | CASTGGADIQYF
TRBJ2-1 | TRBV7-9 | CASSQVGVVRFF
TRBJ2-4 | TRBV7-2 | CASSLGMGGQYF
TRBJ2-7 | TRBV5-1 | CASSYTETYEQYF
TRBJ2-7 | TRBV4-3 | CASSQVWLAGIYEQYF
TRBJ2-7 | TRBV20-1 | CSAPPGDEQYF
TRBJ2-1 | TRBV7-6 | CASSLQSSGITNNEQFF
TRBJ1-1 | TRBV3-1 | CASSQVETGVAEAFF
TRBJ2-3 | TRBV12-3/TRBV12-4 | CASSFAVDTDTQYF
TRBJ2-1 | TRBV20-1 | CSADGTSAYYNEQFF
TRBJ2-3 | TRBV28 | CASRPSGTSGLTQYF
TRBJ2-7 | TRBV5-1 | CASRIGTQTYEQYF
TRBJ2-5 | TRBV29-1 | CSVAPRIASATQETQYF
TRBJ2-3 | TRBV7-8 | CACSPGGTQYF
TRBJ2-5 | TRBV28 | CASSFDRRRETQYF
TRBJ2-7 | TRBV5-1 | CASSGRDRGNEQYF
TRBJ2-7 | TRBV12-3/TRBV12-4 | CASRPQGNEQYF
TRBJ2-3 | TRBV7-2 | CASSTDRRTDTQYF
TRBJ2-1 | TRBV5-1 | CASSLYRGSSYNEQFF
TRBJ2-7 | TRBV20-1 | CSANYRGGLYF
TRBJ2-1 | TRBV3-1 | CASSSLSGNNEQFF
TRBJ1-1 | TRBV28 | CASSSDPGQPRGAFF
TRBJ2-5 | TRBV2 | CASSDRAATQETQYF
TRBJ2-5 | TRBV4-1 | CASGGTVLQETQYF
TRBJ2-1 | TRBV10-3 | CAISEFVQNEQFF
TRBJ2-3 | TRBV29-1 | CSVESRGNTQYF
TRBJ2-1 | TRBV5-1 | CASSWTALPNEQFF
TRBJ2-5 | TRBV2 | CASKRPGTLQETQYF
NA | TRBV27 | CASSPLLGDEQYF
TRBJ2-1 | TRBV7-2 | CASSSAGTSGRRVLNAEQFF
TRBJ2-1 | TRBV5-6 | CASSLMLTSGRAGNNEQFF
TRBJ2-7 | TRBV20-1 | CSARALGFCNEQYF
TRBJ1-2 | TRBV2 | CASSVERNFVYGYTF